This TCR beta chain appears in the sequencing data of a study of T cells in narcolepsy. Study background: Enrolled donors included narcolepsy type 1 or type 2 patients and healthy controls.

Method: immunoSEQ multiplex PCR; TCRdb's copy keeps in-frame clones and lacks some. The table records approximately 31,000 clones, 84% of them present only once. Looked up from germline, CDR1 is MDHEN and CDR2 is SYDVKM. This CDR3 spans 15 amino acids. The V end was cut by 6 bases, the J end by 4 bases, with 13 bases between. Study-wide results and limits: Comparing one patient's CSF and blood CD4+ clonotypes highlighted HCRT- and TRIB2-specific autoreactive clonotypes. Autoreactive clonotypes reportedly recurred in blood of same and different patients, not controls. No autoreactive T cell clone sequences appeared in some memory CD4+ repertoires.

Turning to this clone: Its antigen is currently unknown.

The chain couples TRBV28 to TRBJ2-6; D gene ambiguous. This clonotype originated in a human donor with narcolepsy. Sequencing was performed on CD45RA- memory CD4+ T cells from PBMCs. CDR3 DNA sequence: TGTGCCAGCAGCCCGGAGCGTTCCGGGGCCAACGTCCTGACTTTC. Translation gives CASSPERSGANVLTF. Supplemented by reference TRBV28 and TRBJ2-6, the full variable domain reads DVKVTQSSRYLVKRTGEKVFLECVQDMDHENMFWYRQDPGLGLRLIYFSYDVKMKEKGDIPEGYSVSREKKERFSLILESASTNQTSMYLCASSPERSGANVLTFGAGSRLTVL.